This T cell receptor (beta chain) was sequenced in a study of post-analysis software for immune sequencing data. Prepared TCR beta cDNA libraries contained unique molecular identifiers. TCRdb analysed the PCR reads with MiXCR anew, one entry per CDR3 protein. The sample holds fewer than 850,000 distinct CDR3 sequences, 25% to 30% seen once. This clonotype has just a few counts. Antigen unknown. CDR1 MNHEY and CDR2 SMNVEV come from the germline V gene (reference sequence). The CDR3 covers 14 residues. The V gene end was trimmed by 7 bases and the J gene end by 6 bases; junction bases not matched to a gene: 5. Whole-study results and caveats: Relative to controls, patients had about five TRBV segments at higher frequency, with TRBV5-6, TRBV5-1 and TRBV20-1 among these. Samples made in the same batch grouped tightly together by F measure.

Sequences were obtained from blood. The chain links TRBV27 to TRBJ2-1, with TRBD2 identical over 11 bases. This receptor was taken from a girl aged 5 to 17 with multiple sclerosis. CDR3 residues: CASTEGTSGNEQFF. The CDR3 DNA is TGTGCCAGCACCGAAGGGACTAGCGGCAATGAGCAGTTCTTC.